The 17 T cell receptor beta chains below all came from one sample that was sequenced in a study of blood T cells in healthy people across ages. A second PCR of about 7 to 12 cycles used a sample-barcoded 5' primer and a J-beta primer mix. One entry per CDR3 protein, called by TCRdb with MiXCR from the 5' RACE reads. The table lists 1.4 million to 1.5 million distinct CDR3 sequences, about 40% of them singletons. Sequences were obtained from blood. These receptors originate from a woman in her late teens or twenties in good health.

This clonotype has only a few counts. This rearrangement joins TRBV20-1 to TRBJ1-2; D is ambiguous. Germline CDR1 reads DFQATT; CDR2 reads SNEGSKA (reference sequence). V dropped 0 bases and J dropped 5 bases, with 7 bases sitting between them. The CDR3 has 12 residues. The CDR3 coding sequence is TGCAGTGCTAGAGAGGATGGGTATGGCTACACCTTC. Protein product: CSAREDGYGYTF.

The CDR3 region is CASSSGSQPGNEQFF. Written as DNA, the CDR3 is TGCGCCAGCAGCTCCGGGTCCCAGCCCGGCAATGAGCAGTTCTTC. This chain connects TRBV5-1 to TRBJ2-1; D not certain. Germline V gives CDR1 SGHRS, CDR2 YFSETQ. CDR3 length: 15 amino acids. V shed 3 bases and J shed 6 bases, with 16 bases lying between them.

This clonotype showed up just a few times. The genes are TRBV30 and TRBJ2-3, with D perhaps given as TRBD1 or TRBD2 (5 bases each). Between the trimmed V and J ends, which lost 0 bases and 8 bases, there was a span of 27 bases. Germline V gives CDR1 GTSNPN, CDR2 SVGIG (reference sequence). The CDR3 is made up of 18 amino acids. CDR3 amino acids: CAWSVLGQARTSTGTQYF. In nucleotides, the CDR3 is TGTGCCTGGAGTGTACTGGGGCAGGCGAGGACTTCTACGGGTACGCAGTATTTT.

The V call is TRBV5-1, the J call TRBJ2-1, with TRBD2 matching over 8 bases. The CDR3 length is 16 residues. Germline loops: CDR1 SGHRS, CDR2 YFSETQ. J was trimmed by 3 bases and V by 0 bases; bases with no gene match: 5. The CDR3 here is CASSLVPREDYNEQFF. CDR3 DNA sequence: TGCGCCAGCAGCTTGGTTCCGCGGGAGGACTACAATGAGCAGTTCTTC.

This chain links TRBV20-1 with TRBJ2-7; possibly TRBD2 for D (5 bases). The germline V gene encodes CDR1 DFQATT and CDR2 SNEGSKA (reference sequence). The CDR3 covers 14 residues. The V gene lost 4 bases and the J gene lost 7 bases, with 20 bases spanning the gap. As DNA, the CDR3 is TGCAGTGCTATAGACATGAGGGTTCGGGTAGAGCAGTACTTC. This sequence encodes CSAIDMRVRVEQYF.

The chain is built from TRBV29-1 and TRBJ2-1; 7 nucleotides align to TRBD2. V shed 8 bases and J 4 bases; nucleotides not matched to a gene: 14. Germline lookup yields CDR1 SQVTM and CDR2 ANQGSEA. The CDR3 totals 15 residues. The CDR3 region has the DNA TGCAGCTCCGTGGGGGAGGGAAATGCGTACAATGAGCAGTTCTTC. It codes for CSSVGEGNAYNEQFF.

The chain is built from TRBV5-5 and TRBJ2-3, with 9 bases identical to TRBD2. The CDR3 extends over 17 amino acids. V lost 4 bases and J lost 3; bases outside the gene matches: 12. The germline CDR1 and CDR2 sequences are SGHKS and YYEKEE (reference sequence). In nucleotides, the CDR3 is TGTGCCAGCAGCCTTCCCGGCGGGAGGGTGAAAACAGATACGCAGTATTTT. Its protein product is CASSLPGGRVKTDTQYF.

This clonotype was found once. The chain is built from TRBV27 and TRBJ2-2, with TRBD1 matching 8 bases. CDR3 length: 15 amino acids. Germline loops: CDR1 MNHEY, CDR2 SMNVEV (reference sequence). Trimming removed 5 bases from V and 6 bases from J; junction bases left unmatched: 8. CDR3 sequence (DNA): TGTGCCAGCAGTCCCGACAGGGGAAGCGCCGGGGAGCTGTTTTTT. Translated, it gives CASSPDRGSAGELFF.

V and J are TRBV25-1 and TRBJ2-1; maybe TRBD2 (6 bases). Trimming left V 8 bases short and J 7 bases short, with 18 bases between. The CDR3 sequence is 14 residues long. The V gene's germline CDR1 is MGHDK and CDR2 SYGVNS. The CDR3 DNA sequence: TGTGCCAGCGGGGGACTTCTCCACGGGAATGAGCAGTTCTTC. This gives the protein CASGGLLHGNEQFF.

Concerning this clonotype: Relative to the germline gene, one junction end is altered; a read error may explain this. The chain joins TRBV6-1 to TRBJ2-1; TRBD2 aligns across 9 bases. This CDR3 has 16 amino acids. Germline V gene data show CDR1 as MNHNS and CDR2 as SASEGT. The CDR3 DNA reads as TGTGCCAGCAGTGACCCGGGACTAGCTTTCGACAACGAGCAGTTCTTC. Amino acids: CASSDPGLAFDNEQFF.

J is TRBJ2-4 and V is TRBV6-5; the match to TRBD2 covers 14 bases. This CDR3 is built from 18 residues. Germline V gives CDR1 MNHEY, CDR2 SVGAGI. Germline trimming cut 4 bases from V and 2 bases from J; bases unmatched to any gene: 7. In DNA, the CDR3 is TGTGCCAGCAGTTCGGGACTAGCGGGGGCGTCGACCAAAAACATTCAGTACTTC. It specifies CASSSGLAGASTKNIQYF.

This clonotype was counted a few times. The chain carries TRBV27 and TRBJ2-1; 10 nucleotides agree with TRBD2. Germline V gene sequence: CDR1 MNHEY, CDR2 SMNVEV (reference sequence). V was pared by 6 bases and J by 8 bases, with 4 bases of the junction left unmatched. The CDR3 extends over 13 amino acids. This chain's CDR3 is CASRLAGADEQFF. The CDR3 DNA sequence: TGTGCCAGCAGGCTAGCGGGAGCCGATGAGCAGTTCTTC.

This clonotype was picked up a small number of times. This chain joins TRBV5-5 and TRBJ2-7; D not resolved. Trimming took 0 bases from V and 5 from J, leaving 12 bases between them. Germline-derived CDR1 and CDR2 are SGHKS and YYEKEE (reference sequence). This CDR3 contains 14 residues. The CDR3 protein is CASSLEDPRDEQYF. Written as DNA, the CDR3 is TGTGCCAGCAGCTTGGAGGACCCTCGAGACGAGCAGTACTTC.

The chain links TRBV29-1 to TRBJ2-1; tentative D call: TRBD1 (6 bases). The germline CDR1 and CDR2 sequences are SQVTM and ANQGSEA. The V end lost 3 bases, the J end lost 8 bases, and 14 bases lay between the germline ends. The CDR3 loop spans 13 amino acids. CDR3 nucleotide sequence: TGCAGCGTTGAGACTGGGGGCGACTATGAGCAGTTCTTC. This encodes CSVETGGDYEQFF.

The chain joins TRBV7-9 to TRBJ2-5, with 13 bases aligning to TRBD2. The CDR3 has 15 amino acids. In germline, CDR1 is SEHNR, CDR2 FQNEAQ (reference sequence). The V and J ends lost 3 bases and 11 bases, in that order; junction bases with no gene match: 9. The DNA for the CDR3 is TGTGCCAGCAGCTTCTTGGGACTAGCGGGGAATGAGCAGTACTTC. As protein: CASSFLGLAGNEQYF.

J is TRBJ2-7 and V is TRBV20-1; D is unresolved. Deletions cut 5 bases from V and 1 base from J, with 9 bases between. The CDR3 runs to 12 residues. CDR1 and CDR2 from the germline V gene are DFQATT and SNEGSKA (reference sequence). The CDR3 DNA is TGCAGTGCTGTCGGGCCGTCCTACGAGCAGTACTTC. Translation: CSAVGPSYEQYF.

This sequence joins TRBV10-1 and TRBJ2-5; 9 positions match TRBD1. The J call may be in error: the DNA end matches TRBJ2-7 better. The germline V gene encodes CDR1 WNHNN and CDR2 SYGVQD (reference sequence). The CDR3 consists of 16 residues. CDR3 DNA: TGCGCCAGCAGCCAGAACCCCGGGACAGGGTCCTACGAGCAGTACTTC. Its translation: CASSQNPGTGSYEQYF.